The 5 T cell receptor beta chains in this list originate from one sample, sequenced in a study of T-cell reconstitution after alpha-beta-depleted transplantation in children. Preparation of the TCRbeta library was carried out with unique molecular identifiers. MiXCR, run by TCRdb on the PCR reads, gives a single entry per CDR3 protein. This table has some 200,000 distinct CDR3 sequences, roughly 10% appearing once. Specimen: PBMCs, collected before TCRalphabeta/CD19-depleted stem cell transplant. The source is a child under two years old with acute myeloid leukemia, due to receive a stem cell transplant.

The chain couples TRBV12-3 or TRBV12-4 to TRBJ2-1, with D possibly being TRBD1 (5 bases). With 5 bases removed from V and 12 bases from J, the gap between germline ends came to 17 bases. The CDR3 contains 13 residues. This CDR3 reads CASSIQQVTVQFF. DNA of the CDR3: TGTGCCAGCAGTATTCAACAGGTGACTGTGCAGTTCTTC.

This clonotype was found many times. V gene TRBV19 combines with J gene TRBJ1-1; D is perhaps TRBD1 (5 bases). Germline lookup yields CDR1 LNHDA and CDR2 SQIVND (reference sequence). The ends were cut back, 5 bases at V and 7 bases at J, with 20 bases in the middle. The CDR3 is 15 residues long. CDR3 in DNA: TGTGCCAGTAGTCCCCTTAGGGGCCGCTTAGGTGAAGCTTTCTTT. This codes for CASSPLRGRLGEAFF.

This clonotype was seen at least ten times. This sequence joins TRBV10-3 and TRBJ1-4, with unresolved D. This CDR3 has 17 amino acids. V lost 5 bases to trimming and J lost 3 bases, with 19 bases between them. Per germline, CDR1 ENHRY and CDR2 SYGVKD. The CDR3 DNA sequence: TGTGCCATCAGTCAAACACGGTGGGAAGGTTCTAATGAAAAACTGTTTTTT. Protein sequence: CAISQTRWEGSNEKLFF.

This rearrangement joins TRBV10-1 to TRBJ2-5; 8 nucleotides line up with TRBD2. V shed 4 bases and J 2 bases; nucleotides not matched to a gene: 9. The CDR3 loop spans 16 amino acids. The germline V gene has CDR1 WNHNN and CDR2 SYGVQD (reference sequence). CDR3 coding DNA: TGCGCCAGCAGTGGAGGTAGCGGGGAGGGGCAAGAGACCCAGTACTTC. This translates into CASSGGSGEGQETQYF.

The sample holds many counts of this clonotype. The chain links TRBV9 to TRBJ2-1, with 10 bases identical to TRBD2. Germline CDR1 and CDR2: SGDLS and YYNGEE. The CDR3 is 16 residues long. J gave up 3 bases and V 3 bases, and 6 bases lay outside the gene matches. CDR3 residues: CASSAQGLAHYNEQFF. The DNA of the CDR3 is TGTGCCAGCAGCGCCCAGGGACTAGCGCACTACAATGAGCAGTTCTTC.